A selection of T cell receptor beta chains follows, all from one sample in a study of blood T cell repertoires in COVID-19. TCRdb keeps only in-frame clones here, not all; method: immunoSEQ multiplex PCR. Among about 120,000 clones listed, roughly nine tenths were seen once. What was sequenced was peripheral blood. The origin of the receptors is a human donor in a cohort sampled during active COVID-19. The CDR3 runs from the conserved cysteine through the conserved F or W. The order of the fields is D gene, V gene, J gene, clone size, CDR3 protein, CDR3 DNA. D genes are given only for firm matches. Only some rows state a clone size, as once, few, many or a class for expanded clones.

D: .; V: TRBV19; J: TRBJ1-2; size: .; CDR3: CASSNQQGAGYGYTF; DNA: TGTGCCAGTAGTAATCAACAGGGTGCGGGCTATGGCTACACCTTC
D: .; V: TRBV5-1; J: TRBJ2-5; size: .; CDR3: CASSLSLALETQYF; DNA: TGCGCCAGCAGCTTGAGTCTAGCTCTCGAGACCCAGTACTTC
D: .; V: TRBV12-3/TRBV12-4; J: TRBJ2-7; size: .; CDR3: CASRDILGQYF; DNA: TGTGCCAGCAGGGACATTCTCGGGCAGTACTTC
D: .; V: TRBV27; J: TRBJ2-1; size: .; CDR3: CASSLPEEQFF; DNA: TGTGCCAGCAGTCTCCCGGAGGAGCAGTTCTTC
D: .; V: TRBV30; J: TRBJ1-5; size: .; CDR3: CAWSPTVPLAPQHF; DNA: TGTGCCTGGAGTCCAACAGTTCCCTTGGCGCCCCAGCATTTT
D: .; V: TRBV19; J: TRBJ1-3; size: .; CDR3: CASSDRRTFSGNTIYF; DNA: TGTGCCAGTAGTGACAGGAGAACCTTCTCTGGAAACACCATATATTTT
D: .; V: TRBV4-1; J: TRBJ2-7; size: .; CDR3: CASSQELRMDFAQYF; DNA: TGCGCCAGCAGCCAAGAATTGAGGATGGATTTCGCGCAGTACTTC
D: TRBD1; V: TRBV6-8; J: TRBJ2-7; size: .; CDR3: CASSYPGTGSSEQYF; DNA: TGTGCCAGCAGTTACCCCGGGACAGGGTCGAGCGAGCAGTACTTC
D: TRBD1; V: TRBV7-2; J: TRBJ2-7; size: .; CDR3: CASSSIKGGTGASYEQYF; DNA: TGTGCCAGCAGCTCGATCAAAGGTGGGACAGGTGCTTCCTACGAGCAGTACTTC
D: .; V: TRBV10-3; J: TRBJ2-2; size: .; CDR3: CAISLTHPNTGELFF; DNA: TGTGCCATCAGTTTGACACATCCGAACACCGGGGAGCTGTTTTTT
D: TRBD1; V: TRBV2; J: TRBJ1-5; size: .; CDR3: CASSAGGAGNQPQHF; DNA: TGTGCCAGCAGTGCAGGGGGCGCCGGCAATCAGCCCCAGCATTTT
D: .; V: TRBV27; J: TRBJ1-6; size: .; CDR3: CASRVPGNSPLHF; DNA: TGTGCCAGCAGGGTCCCGGGAAATTCACCCCTCCACTTT
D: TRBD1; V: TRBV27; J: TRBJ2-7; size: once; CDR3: CASRTGATYEQYF; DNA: TGTGCCAGCAGGACAGGGGCCACCTACGAGCAGTACTTC
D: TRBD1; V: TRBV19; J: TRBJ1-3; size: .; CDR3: CASSIPRTGTGNTIYF; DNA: TGTGCCAGTAGTATCCCCCGGACAGGGACTGGAAACACCATATATTTT
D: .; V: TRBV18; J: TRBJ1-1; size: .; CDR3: CASSPSGTLNTEAFF; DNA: TGTGCCAGCTCACCATCTGGGACACTGAACACTGAAGCTTTCTTT
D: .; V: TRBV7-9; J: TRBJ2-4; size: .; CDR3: CASSLQGPTAKNIQYF; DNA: TGTGCCAGCAGCTTACAGGGGCCTACAGCCAAAAACATTCAGTACTTC
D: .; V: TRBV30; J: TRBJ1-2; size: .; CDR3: CAGRLSYGYTF; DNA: TGTGCAGGGAGGCTTTCCTATGGCTACACCTTC
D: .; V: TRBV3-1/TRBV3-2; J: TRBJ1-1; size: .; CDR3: CASSQSVGAGTEAFF; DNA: TGTGCCAGCAGCCAAAGTGTGGGGGCCGGCACTGAAGCTTTCTTT
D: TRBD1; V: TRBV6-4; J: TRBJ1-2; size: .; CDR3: CASKLFGTGGDYGYTF; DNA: TGTGCCAGCAAGTTGTTCGGGACAGGAGGGGACTATGGCTACACCTTC
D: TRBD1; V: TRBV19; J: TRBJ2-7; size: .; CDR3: CASSIDRGRTYEQYF; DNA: TGTGCCAGTAGTATAGACAGGGGGCGAACCTACGAGCAGTACTTC
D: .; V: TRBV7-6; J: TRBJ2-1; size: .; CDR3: CASSLFGLPTGNEQFF; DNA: TGTGCCAGCAGCTTATTCGGGTTACCTACGGGGAATGAGCAGTTCTTC
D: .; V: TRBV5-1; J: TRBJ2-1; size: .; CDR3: CASSSQVFVEQFF; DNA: TGCGCCAGCAGCTCACAGGTATTCGTTGAGCAGTTCTTC
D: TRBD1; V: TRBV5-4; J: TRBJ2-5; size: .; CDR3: CASSTSGQGMGTQYF; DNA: TGTGCCAGCAGCACCTCGGGACAGGGGATGGGGACCCAGTACTTC
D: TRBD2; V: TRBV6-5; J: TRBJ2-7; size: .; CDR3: CASSPGRAGEQYF; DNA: TGTGCCAGCAGCCCCGGTCGAGCGGGGGAGCAGTACTTC
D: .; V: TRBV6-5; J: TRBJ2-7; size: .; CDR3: CASSSPVSYEQYF; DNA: TGTGCCAGCAGTTCCCCCGTGTCCTACGAGCAGTACTTC
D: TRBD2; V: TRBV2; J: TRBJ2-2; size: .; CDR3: CASSPRTSENTGELFF; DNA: TGTGCCAGCAGTCCTCGGACTAGCGAGAACACCGGGGAGCTGTTTTTT
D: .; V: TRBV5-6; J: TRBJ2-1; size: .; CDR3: CASSKGVEQFF; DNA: TGTGCCAGCAGCAAGGGAGTTGAGCAGTTCTTC
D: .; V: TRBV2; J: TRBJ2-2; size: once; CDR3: CASSDATRGGELFF; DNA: TGTGCCAGCAGTGACGCTACCCGGGGCGGGGAGCTGTTTTTT
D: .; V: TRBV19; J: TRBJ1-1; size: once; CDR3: CASSRRGGMNTEAFF; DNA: TGTGCCAGTAGTAGAAGGGGGGGAATGAACACTGAAGCTTTCTTT
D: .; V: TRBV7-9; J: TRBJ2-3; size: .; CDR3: CASSLVRGRDDTQYF; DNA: TGTGCCAGCAGCTTAGTACGGGGGAGAGACGATACGCAGTATTTT
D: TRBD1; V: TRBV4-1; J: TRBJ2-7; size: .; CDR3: CASSQGTGGTYEQYF; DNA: TGCGCCAGCAGCCAAGGGACAGGGGGGACCTACGAGCAGTACTTC
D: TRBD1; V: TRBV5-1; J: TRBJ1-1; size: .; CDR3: CASSVTSGTDTEAFF; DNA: TGCGCCAGCAGCGTTACCTCCGGGACAGATACTGAAGCTTTCTTT
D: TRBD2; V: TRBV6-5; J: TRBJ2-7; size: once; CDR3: CASTEGAGGEQYF; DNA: TGTGCCAGCACCGAAGGAGCGGGAGGTGAGCAGTACTTC
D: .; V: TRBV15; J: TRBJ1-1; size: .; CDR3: CATSRGANTEAFF; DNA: TGTGCCACCAGCAGGGGGGCGAACACTGAAGCTTTCTTT
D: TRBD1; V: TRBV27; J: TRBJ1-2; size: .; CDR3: CASSLTQGARYGYTF; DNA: TGTGCCAGCAGTTTAACACAGGGGGCGCGTTATGGCTACACCTTC
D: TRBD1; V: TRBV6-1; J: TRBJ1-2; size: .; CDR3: CASSEEDRTYGYTF; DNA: TGTGCCAGCAGTGAAGAGGACAGGACCTATGGCTACACCTTC
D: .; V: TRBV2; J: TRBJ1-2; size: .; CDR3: CASREKTGGYGYTF; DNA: TGTGCCAGCAGAGAAAAGACCGGCGGCTATGGCTACACCTTC
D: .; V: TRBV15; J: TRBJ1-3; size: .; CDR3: CATSRDLLGEGGDTIYF; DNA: TGTGCCACCAGCAGAGATTTGTTGGGGGAGGGAGGGGACACCATATATTTT
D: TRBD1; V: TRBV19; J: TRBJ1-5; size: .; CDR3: CASRNQGQGTHQPQHF; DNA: TGTGCCAGTCGAAATCAGGGACAGGGGACTCATCAGCCCCAGCATTTT
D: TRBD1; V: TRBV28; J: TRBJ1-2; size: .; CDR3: CASKTGSYGYTF; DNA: TGTGCCAGCAAGACAGGGAGCTATGGCTACACCTTC
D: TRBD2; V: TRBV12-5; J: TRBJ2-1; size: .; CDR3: CASGLGGLANRNEQFF; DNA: TGTGCTAGTGGTTTGGGGGGACTAGCGAACCGCAATGAGCAGTTCTTC
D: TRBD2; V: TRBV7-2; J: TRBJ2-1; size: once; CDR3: CASSRLAGNNEQFF; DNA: TGTGCCAGCAGCAGACTAGCGGGAAATAATGAGCAGTTCTTC